These T cell receptor beta chains were read from a single sample in a study of metastatic and nonmetastatic thyroid tumors. MiXCR reprocessed the PCR reads for TCRdb. Here the sample spans approximately 38,000 clones, 25% to 30% being singletons. The sample was blood. The receptor set was obtained from a female donor with papillary thyroid cancer or a benign thyroid nodule (not recorded which). Some clones in this sample may be carry-over from other donors' samples. The CDR3 runs from the conserved cysteine through the conserved F or W. Fields, in order: J gene, D gene, V gene, clone size, CDR3 protein, CDR3 DNA. The D gene is left open where the match is weak. Expanded clones are given a class, and other clones once, few, many or no size at all.

j_gene: TRBJ1-1; d_gene: -; v_gene: TRBV6-1; abundance: many; CDR3aa: CASNGAGSTEAFF; CDR3nt: TGTGCCAGCAACGGGGCGGGGAGCACTGAAGCTTTCTTT
j_gene: TRBJ1-2; d_gene: -; v_gene: TRBV7-9; abundance: -; CDR3aa: CASTSEAHRYGYTF; CDR3nt: TGTGCCAGCACCTCGGAGGCCCACCGCTATGGCTACACCTTC
j_gene: TRBJ1-2; d_gene: -; v_gene: TRBV20-1; abundance: many; CDR3aa: CSARDHPAGDNGYTF; CDR3nt: TGCAGTGCTAGAGATCACCCGGCCGGGGACAATGGCTACACCTTC
j_gene: TRBJ2-2; d_gene: -; v_gene: TRBV7-3; abundance: -; CDR3aa: CASSLMGAQDTGELFF; CDR3nt: TGTGCCAGCAGCTTAATGGGGGCGCAGGACACCGGGGAGCTGTTTTTT
j_gene: TRBJ1-1; d_gene: TRBD1; v_gene: TRBV5-1; abundance: many; CDR3aa: CASRNTGEATEAFF; CDR3nt: TGCGCCAGCAGGAATACAGGGGAGGCCACTGAAGCTTTCTTT
j_gene: TRBJ2-3; d_gene: TRBD2; v_gene: TRBV19; abundance: many; CDR3aa: CASSRRASGATDTQYF; CDR3nt: TGTGCCAGTAGTAGACGGGCTAGCGGTGCCACAGATACGCAGTATTTT
j_gene: TRBJ1-1; d_gene: -; v_gene: TRBV7-9; abundance: -; CDR3aa: CASSLSPGLGAEAFF; CDR3nt: TGTGCCAGCAGCTTATCCCCAGGGTTGGGAGCTGAAGCTTTCTTT
j_gene: TRBJ2-5; d_gene: TRBD2; v_gene: TRBV20-1; abundance: many; CDR3aa: CSASGGFETQYF; CDR3nt: TGCAGTGCTAGCGGGGGGTTTGAGACCCAGTACTTC
j_gene: TRBJ2-7; d_gene: TRBD2; v_gene: TRBV20-1; abundance: -; CDR3aa: CSARLSSGSPYEQYF; CDR3nt: TGCAGTGCTAGACTTTCTAGCGGGAGTCCCTACGAGCAGTACTTC
j_gene: TRBJ2-1; d_gene: TRBD2; v_gene: TRBV20-1; abundance: -; CDR3aa: CSARVLAIDYNEQFF; CDR3nt: TGCAGTGCTAGGGTACTAGCGATCGACTACAATGAGCAGTTCTTC
j_gene: TRBJ1-5; d_gene: -; v_gene: TRBV28; abundance: few; CDR3aa: CARYTGRNQPEHF; CDR3nt: TGTGCCAGATACACAGGGCGGAATCAGCCCGAGCATTTT
j_gene: TRBJ1-5; d_gene: -; v_gene: TRBV7-8; abundance: few; CDR3aa: CASSPYQGLNQPQHF; CDR3nt: TGTGCCAGCAGCCCTTATCAGGGCCTAAATCAGCCACAGCATTTT
j_gene: TRBJ2-2; d_gene: -; v_gene: TRBV13; abundance: -; CDR3aa: CASSLGVRAGELFF; CDR3nt: TGTGCCAGCAGCTTAGGGGTGCGCGCCGGGGAGCTGTTTTTT
j_gene: TRBJ2-7; d_gene: -; v_gene: TRBV3-1; abundance: few; CDR3aa: CASSQGRSEQYF; CDR3nt: TGTGCCAGCAGCCAAGGGCGGTCCGAGCAGTACTTC
j_gene: TRBJ1-6; d_gene: TRBD1; v_gene: TRBV6-1; abundance: medium-sized; CDR3aa: CASSDAGGRLPLHF; CDR3nt: TGTGCCAGCAGTGACGCAGGGGGCCGTTTACCCCTCCACTTT
j_gene: TRBJ1-6; d_gene: -; v_gene: TRBV27; abundance: few; CDR3aa: CASRKQGRYNSPLHF; CDR3nt: TGTGCCAGCCGAAAACAGGGAAGGTATAATTCACCCCTCCACTTT
j_gene: TRBJ1-1; d_gene: TRBD1; v_gene: TRBV20-1; abundance: -; CDR3aa: CSARDTGETEAFF; CDR3nt: TGCAGTGCTAGAGATACAGGGGAAACTGAAGCTTTCTTT
j_gene: TRBJ2-7; d_gene: TRBD1; v_gene: TRBV11-1; abundance: -; CDR3aa: CASSLGTGTGGYEQYF; CDR3nt: TGTGCCAGCAGCTTGGGAACCGGGACAGGGGGCTACGAGCAGTACTTC
j_gene: TRBJ1-2; d_gene: -; v_gene: TRBV20-1; abundance: -; CDR3aa: CSDGGGYGYTF; CDR3nt: TGCAGTGACGGGGGCGGCTATGGCTACACCTTC
j_gene: TRBJ2-6; d_gene: -; v_gene: TRBV20-1; abundance: -; CDR3aa: CSSNRVVRGANVLTF; CDR3nt: TGCAGTTCAAACAGGGTAGTCCGGGGGGCCAACGTCCTGACTTTC
j_gene: TRBJ2-3; d_gene: TRBD2; v_gene: TRBV6-2/TRBV6-3; abundance: medium-sized; CDR3aa: CASSYVAGGTQSQYF; CDR3nt: TGTGCCAGCAGTTACGTAGCGGGGGGTACACAGTCGCAGTATTTT
j_gene: TRBJ1-5; d_gene: -; v_gene: TRBV12-3/TRBV12-4; abundance: many; CDR3aa: CASRSQENSNQPQHF; CDR3nt: TGTGCCAGCAGGTCACAGGAGAACAGCAATCAGCCCCAGCATTTT
j_gene: TRBJ2-5; d_gene: -; v_gene: TRBV6-2/TRBV6-3; abundance: -; CDR3aa: CASSYSSSGTAQETQYF; CDR3nt: TGTGCCAGCAGTTACTCGAGCAGCGGTACGGCCCAAGAGACCCAGTACTTC
j_gene: TRBJ1-5; d_gene: -; v_gene: TRBV10-1; abundance: few; CDR3aa: CASSSASCKGNQPQHF; CDR3nt: TGCGCCAGCAGCTCTGCCTCTTGTAAGGGCAATCAGCCCCAGCATTTT
j_gene: TRBJ1-6; d_gene: -; v_gene: TRBV2; abundance: few; CDR3aa: CASSDPRDNSPLHF; CDR3nt: TGTGCCAGCAGTGATCCGCGGGATAATTCACCCCTCCACTTT
j_gene: TRBJ2-7; d_gene: -; v_gene: TRBV11-2; abundance: -; CDR3aa: CASSLDVGGSYEQYF; CDR3nt: TGTGCCAGCAGCTTAGACGTTGGAGGGTCGTACGAGCAGTACTTC
j_gene: TRBJ2-7; d_gene: -; v_gene: TRBV28; abundance: medium-sized; CDR3aa: CASRVGAGHSYEQYF; CDR3nt: TGTGCCAGCAGGGTAGGGGCGGGACACTCCTACGAGCAGTACTTC
j_gene: TRBJ1-2; d_gene: -; v_gene: TRBV19; abundance: many; CDR3aa: CASSPDAIRLLYGYTF; CDR3nt: TGTGCCAGTAGTCCTGACGCAATACGTTTGTTATATGGCTACACCTTC
j_gene: TRBJ1-3; d_gene: -; v_gene: TRBV12-3/TRBV12-4; abundance: medium-sized; CDR3aa: CASRPQALHLYF; CDR3nt: TGTGCCAGCAGACCCCAGGCTCTACACCTGTATTTT
j_gene: TRBJ2-3; d_gene: -; v_gene: TRBV15; abundance: few; CDR3aa: CATSRAGAVCSDTQYF; CDR3nt: TGTGCCACCAGCAGAGCCGGGGCGGTTTGTTCGGATACGCAGTATTTT
j_gene: TRBJ2-2; d_gene: -; v_gene: TRBV7-9; abundance: many; CDR3aa: CASSPRGTGELFF; CDR3nt: TGTGCCAGCAGCCCCAGAGGGACCGGGGAGCTGTTTTTT
j_gene: TRBJ2-1; d_gene: -; v_gene: TRBV4-3; abundance: many; CDR3aa: CASTPRLADVNEQSF; CDR3nt: TGCGCCAGCACCCCAAGGCTAGCCGATGTCAATGAGCAGTCCTTC
j_gene: TRBJ1-1; d_gene: -; v_gene: TRBV20-1; abundance: -; CDR3aa: CSVRPWENTAAFF; CDR3nt: TGCAGTGTTCGCCCCTGGGAGAACACTGCAGCTTTCTTT
j_gene: TRBJ1-2; d_gene: -; v_gene: TRBV6-2/TRBV6-3; abundance: many; CDR3aa: CASSREWSANYGYTF; CDR3nt: TGTGCCAGCAGCAGGGAGTGGAGCGCTAACTATGGCTACACCTTC
j_gene: TRBJ1-1; d_gene: TRBD1; v_gene: TRBV27; abundance: few; CDR3aa: CASSTGGGTEAFF; CDR3nt: TGTGCCAGCAGTACAGGGGGGGGAACTGAAGCTTTCTTT
j_gene: TRBJ1-1; d_gene: -; v_gene: TRBV18; abundance: many; CDR3aa: CASSPNTGTNTEAFF; CDR3nt: TGTGCCAGCTCACCAAATACAGGAACGAACACTGAAGCTTTCTTT
j_gene: TRBJ2-1; d_gene: -; v_gene: TRBV11-1; abundance: many; CDR3aa: CASGASSGRGLGEQFF; CDR3nt: TGTGCCAGCGGCGCCAGCTCAGGCAGGGGTTTAGGAGAGCAGTTCTTC
j_gene: TRBJ2-7; d_gene: -; v_gene: TRBV5-1; abundance: -; CDR3aa: CASCETSRDEQYF; CDR3nt: TGCGCCAGCTGTGAAACCTCCCGGGACGAGCAGTACTTC
j_gene: TRBJ2-3; d_gene: -; v_gene: TRBV28; abundance: -; CDR3aa: CASSFSSCTDTQYF; CDR3nt: TGTGCCAGCAGTTTCTCCAGCTGCACGGATACGCAGTATTTT
j_gene: TRBJ2-1; d_gene: -; v_gene: TRBV7-7; abundance: many; CDR3aa: CASSLDRYNEQFF; CDR3nt: TGTGCCAGCAGCTTAGACAGATACAATGAGCAGTTCTTC
j_gene: TRBJ1-5; d_gene: -; v_gene: TRBV27; abundance: few; CDR3aa: CASRPGERNQPQHF; CDR3nt: TGTGCCAGCCGCCCTGGGGAACGGAATCAGCCCCAGCATTTT
j_gene: TRBJ2-7; d_gene: -; v_gene: TRBV2; abundance: medium-sized; CDR3aa: CASTGLVYEQYF; CDR3nt: TGTGCCAGCACAGGACTGGTCTACGAGCAGTACTTC
j_gene: TRBJ1-1; d_gene: -; v_gene: TRBV6-5; abundance: many; CDR3aa: CASSYVGRNTEAFF; CDR3nt: TGTGCCAGCAGTTACGTGGGTCGCAATACTGAAGCTTTCTTT
j_gene: TRBJ1-6; d_gene: -; v_gene: TRBV27; abundance: many; CDR3aa: CASRRELRSYNSPLHF; CDR3nt: TGTGCCAGCAGAAGGGAACTCCGCTCCTATAATTCACCCCTCCACTTT
j_gene: TRBJ2-7; d_gene: TRBD1; v_gene: TRBV7-7; abundance: -; CDR3aa: CVSSPGQGAGDQYF; CDR3nt: TGTGTTAGCAGCCCGGGACAGGGGGCCGGGGATCAGTACTTC
j_gene: TRBJ1-4; d_gene: TRBD1; v_gene: TRBV9; abundance: many; CDR3aa: CASSPFGEGAGELFF; CDR3nt: TGTGCCAGCAGCCCATTCGGCGAGGGGGCGGGAGAACTGTTTTTT
j_gene: TRBJ2-1; d_gene: TRBD2; v_gene: TRBV14; abundance: many; CDR3aa: CASSRREGLSEQFF; CDR3nt: TGTGCCAGCAGCCGGCGGGAGGGCCTGAGTGAGCAGTTCTTC
j_gene: TRBJ2-7; d_gene: TRBD2; v_gene: TRBV28; abundance: many; CDR3aa: CASSFSPAGDEQYF; CDR3nt: TGTGCCAGCAGTTTTAGCCCAGCGGGGGACGAGCAGTACTTC
j_gene: TRBJ2-3; d_gene: -; v_gene: TRBV7-3; abundance: -; CDR3aa: CASSSSTGASTQYF; CDR3nt: TGTGCCAGCAGCTCATCGACCGGCGCTAGTACGCAGTATTTT
j_gene: TRBJ2-1; d_gene: TRBD2; v_gene: TRBV6-4; abundance: few; CDR3aa: CASSDSGLAGVYNEQFF; CDR3nt: TGTGCCAGCAGTGACTCTGGACTAGCGGGAGTATACAATGAGCAGTTCTTC
j_gene: TRBJ1-2; d_gene: -; v_gene: TRBV28; abundance: medium-sized; CDR3aa: CASQTEMKWGYTF; CDR3nt: TGTGCCAGCCAGACAGAGATGAAGTGGGGCTACACCTTC
j_gene: TRBJ1-1; d_gene: -; v_gene: TRBV11-2; abundance: few; CDR3aa: CASSLAGNAEAFF; CDR3nt: TGTGCCAGCAGCTTAGCGGGGAACGCTGAAGCTTTCTTT
j_gene: TRBJ1-5; d_gene: -; v_gene: TRBV7-2; abundance: -; CDR3aa: CASSLGRYQPQHF; CDR3nt: TGTGCCAGCAGCTTGGGCAGATATCAGCCCCAGCATTTT